Listed below are T cell receptor beta chains from one sample, sequenced in a study of control samples from healthy donors and cancer patients. Sequenced by immunoSEQ multiplex PCR; TCRdb stores in-frame clones only, minus some. The sample has about 190,000 clones; approximately 92% are singletons. The sequenced sample was blood. The source of these receptors is a man aged 18 to 30 in good health. The CDR3 runs from the conserved cysteine through the conserved F or W. Fields, in order: J gene, V gene, clone size, D gene, CDR3 protein, CDR3 DNA. D genes are given only for firm matches. Some rows mark clone size as missing; the rest say once, few, many or name a class of expanded clone.

J: TRBJ2-7
V: TRBV6-5
size: NA
D: TRBD1
CDR3: CASSPRDRGLYEQYF
DNA: TGTGCCAGCAGTCCCCGGGACAGGGGGCTCTACGAGCAGTACTTC

J: TRBJ2-7
V: TRBV7-2
size: NA
D: NA
CDR3: CASSFDVEAIYEQYF
DNA: TGTGCCAGCAGTTTTGACGTGGAGGCGATCTACGAGCAGTACTTC

J: TRBJ2-3
V: TRBV6-6
size: NA
D: NA
CDR3: CASSYSARGTDTQYF
DNA: TGTGCCAGCAGTTATTCGGCTCGTGGTACAGATACGCAGTATTTT

J: TRBJ1-1
V: TRBV5-1
size: NA
D: NA
CDR3: CASSLVSGRSEAFF
DNA: TGCGCCAGCAGCTTGGTTAGCGGCAGATCCGAAGCTTTCTTT

J: TRBJ1-2
V: TRBV2
size: NA
D: NA
CDR3: CASPLGSFGYTF
DNA: TGTGCCAGCCCCCTCGGGTCATTTGGCTACACCTTC

J: TRBJ2-7
V: TRBV10-3
size: NA
D: TRBD1
CDR3: CAISDSGQGGEQYF
DNA: TGTGCCATCAGTGACTCGGGACAGGGAGGGGAGCAGTACTTC

J: TRBJ2-7
V: TRBV5-5
size: NA
D: NA
CDR3: CASSLGTPRSSYEQYF
DNA: TGTGCCAGCAGCCTCGGGACTCCCAGGAGCTCCTACGAGCAGTACTTC

J: TRBJ1-2
V: TRBV28
size: NA
D: NA
CDR3: CASSLGGALNYGYTF
DNA: TGTGCCAGCAGTTTAGGGGGGGCCTTAAACTATGGCTACACCTTC

J: TRBJ2-4
V: TRBV5-1
size: NA
D: NA
CDR3: CASSDEHGNIQYF
DNA: TGCGCCAGCAGCGACGAACATGGGAACATTCAGTACTTC

J: TRBJ1-1
V: TRBV6-5
size: few
D: NA
CDR3: CASSYSGGGRYTEAFF
DNA: TGTGCCAGCAGTTACTCGGGGGGTGGACGCTACACTGAAGCTTTCTTT

J: TRBJ1-1
V: TRBV7-3
size: NA
D: NA
CDR3: CASSRGGGGTEAFF
DNA: TGTGCCAGCAGCCGCGGGGGAGGGGGCACTGAAGCTTTCTTT

J: TRBJ2-1
V: TRBV6-1
size: NA
D: NA
CDR3: CASSEQPTYNEQFF
DNA: TGTGCCAGCAGTGAACAGCCAACATACAATGAGCAGTTCTTC

J: TRBJ2-1
V: TRBV11-2
size: NA
D: NA
CDR3: CASSHPGGEQFF
DNA: TGTGCCAGCAGCCACCCCGGGGGTGAGCAGTTCTTC

J: TRBJ2-3
V: TRBV11-2
size: NA
D: NA
CDR3: CASSLVAGFTDTQYF
DNA: TGTGCCAGCAGCTTAGTGGCAGGGTTCACAGATACGCAGTATTTT

J: TRBJ2-2
V: TRBV24-1
size: NA
D: TRBD2
CDR3: CATSDATSGATGELFF
DNA: TGTGCCACCAGTGATGCCACTAGCGGAGCCACCGGGGAGCTGTTTTTT

J: TRBJ1-1
V: TRBV2
size: few
D: NA
CDR3: CASLQGSTAFF
DNA: TGTGCCAGCCTACAGGGATCGACAGCTTTCTTT

J: TRBJ2-2
V: TRBV30
size: NA
D: NA
CDR3: CAWERGINTGELFF
DNA: TGTGCCTGGGAACGGGGCATTAACACCGGGGAGCTGTTTTTT

J: TRBJ1-5
V: TRBV6-1
size: NA
D: NA
CDR3: CASSEGSNQPQHF
DNA: TGTGCCAGCAGTGAGGGCAGCAATCAGCCCCAGCATTTT

J: TRBJ1-2
V: TRBV4-2
size: NA
D: TRBD1
CDR3: CASSDRGYGYTF
DNA: TGTGCCAGTTCGGACAGGGGGTATGGCTACACCTTC

J: TRBJ2-1
V: TRBV6-5
size: NA
D: NA
CDR3: CASSVVGNEQFF
DNA: TGTGCCAGCAGCGTCGTAGGCAATGAGCAGTTCTTC

J: TRBJ2-3
V: TRBV11-3
size: NA
D: TRBD2
CDR3: CASSLGTSGRTDTQYF
DNA: TGTGCCAGCAGCCTAGGGACTAGCGGGCGAACAGATACGCAGTATTTT

J: TRBJ2-2
V: TRBV9
size: NA
D: TRBD1
CDR3: CASSHWGQGYGSGSGGELFF
DNA: TGTGCCAGCAGCCACTGGGGACAGGGTTACGGTTCCGGATCGGGCGGGGAGCTGTTTTTT

J: TRBJ1-3
V: TRBV11-2
size: NA
D: TRBD1
CDR3: CASSLGRGTGNTIYF
DNA: TGTGCCAGCAGCTTAGGCAGGGGGACTGGAAACACCATATATTTT

J: TRBJ2-1
V: TRBV7-8
size: NA
D: TRBD1
CDR3: CASSHRTGPYNEQFF
DNA: TGTGCCAGCAGCCACCGGACAGGGCCCTACAATGAGCAGTTCTTC

J: TRBJ2-1
V: TRBV12-5
size: NA
D: TRBD1
CDR3: CASGSPRDRAGDEQFF
DNA: TGTGCTAGTGGTTCGCCCAGGGACAGGGCAGGCGATGAGCAGTTCTTC

J: TRBJ1-2
V: TRBV29-1
size: NA
D: NA
CDR3: CSVDLGQGSYGYTF
DNA: TGCAGCGTTGATTTGGGGCAGGGGTCCTATGGCTACACCTTC

J: TRBJ1-1
V: TRBV28
size: NA
D: TRBD1
CDR3: CASNLADRVPSEAFF
DNA: TGTGCCAGCAACTTAGCTGACAGGGTACCTTCTGAAGCTTTCTTT

J: TRBJ2-1
V: TRBV9
size: NA
D: TRBD2
CDR3: CASSAISGGAYEQFF
DNA: TGTGCCAGCAGCGCGATCAGCGGGGGGGCTTATGAGCAGTTCTTC

J: TRBJ2-1
V: TRBV10-3
size: NA
D: TRBD2
CDR3: CAITGGVSSYNEQFF
DNA: TGTGCCATTACCGGGGGGGTAAGCTCCTACAATGAGCAGTTCTTC